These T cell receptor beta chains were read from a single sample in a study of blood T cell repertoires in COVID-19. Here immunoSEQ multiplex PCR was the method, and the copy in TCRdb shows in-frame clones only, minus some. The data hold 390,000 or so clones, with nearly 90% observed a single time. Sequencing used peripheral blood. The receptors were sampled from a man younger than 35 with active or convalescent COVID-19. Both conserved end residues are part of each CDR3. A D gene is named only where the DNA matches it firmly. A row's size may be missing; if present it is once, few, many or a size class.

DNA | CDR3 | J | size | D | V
TGTGCCAGCAGCTCGATAGGGGAATCGGGGGAAGAGACCCAGTACTTC | CASSSIGESGEETQYF | TRBJ2-5 | - | - | TRBV11-1
TGTGCCAGCAGCCGGGGGGCTAGCGGGAATGCAGATACGCAGTATTTT | CASSRGASGNADTQYF | TRBJ2-3 | - | TRBD2 | TRBV7-3
TGTGCCAGCAGTACAGGGGGAAGCACAGATACGCAGTATTTT | CASSTGGSTDTQYF | TRBJ2-3 | - | TRBD1 | TRBV6-2/TRBV6-3
TGCGCCAGCAGCCCTGAGGAGCAGAACCGAAACACCATATATTTT | CASSPEEQNRNTIYF | TRBJ1-3 | - | - | TRBV4-1
TGTGCCAGCAGGCCGGGACAGGGGACGAACACTGAAGCTTTCTTT | CASRPGQGTNTEAFF | TRBJ1-1 | - | TRBD1 | TRBV6-5
TGTGCCAGCCTCCGCACACCCACAGATACGCAGTATTTT | CASLRTPTDTQYF | TRBJ2-3 | - | - | TRBV27
TGTGCCAGCAGGCCTACAGAATACAATGAGCAGTTCTTC | CASRPTEYNEQFF | TRBJ2-1 | once | - | TRBV6-5
TGCAGCGTAGATCAGGCTTTCTTT | CSVDQAFF | TRBJ1-1 | - | - | TRBV29-1
TGTGCCAGCTCACCTTTAGAACGGTTCATGAACACTGAAGCTTTCTTT | CASSPLERFMNTEAFF | TRBJ1-1 | - | - | TRBV18
TGTGCCAGACAGCTTTGGGCTAACTATGGCTACACCTTC | CARQLWANYGYTF | TRBJ1-2 | - | - | TRBV12-3/TRBV12-4
TGTGCCAGCAGCTCGGGGACAGGCGTTGAAGCTTTCTTT | CASSSGTGVEAFF | TRBJ1-1 | - | TRBD1 | TRBV7-9
TGTGCCAGCAGCGTCGGGACTAGCGTATTTGTCTACGAGCAGTACTTC | CASSVGTSVFVYEQYF | TRBJ2-7 | - | TRBD2 | TRBV9
TGTGCCAGCAGTACCAGCAGGGCACACTACAATGAGCAGTTCTTC | CASSTSRAHYNEQFF | TRBJ2-1 | - | - | TRBV7-2
TGCAGCGTTGAAGGACTAGCGGGAGTCTTCGAGCAGTACTTC | CSVEGLAGVFEQYF | TRBJ2-7 | - | TRBD2 | TRBV29-1
TGTGCCAGCAGTTTGGGGCCGGGACTAACGGGCTACACCTTC | CASSLGPGLTGYTF | TRBJ1-2 | - | - | TRBV27
TGTGCCAGCACTTCGGGGGTAGTGGATGGCTACACCTTC | CASTSGVVDGYTF | TRBJ1-2 | - | - | TRBV28
TGCGCCAGCAGTGGGCTAGCGGGGCCCCCGAACACCGGGGAGCTGTTTTTT | CASSGLAGPPNTGELFF | TRBJ2-2 | - | TRBD2 | TRBV10-1
TGTGCCAGCAGTCCGAGGATTGATCAGCCCCAGCATTTT | CASSPRIDQPQHF | TRBJ1-5 | - | - | TRBV28
TGTGCCAGTAGGTCGGGAGGTGGCTACACCTTC | CASRSGGGYTF | TRBJ1-2 | - | - | TRBV19
TGTGCCACCTCGGGGGGGCCAGACGGGGAGCTGTTTTTT | CATSGGPDGELFF | TRBJ2-2 | once | TRBD2 | TRBV10-3
TGTGCCAGCAGCCCCGGTGAAAAACTGTTTTTT | CASSPGEKLFF | TRBJ1-4 | - | - | TRBV11-1
TGCGCCAGCAGCCAGGGCGTGGGTTCCTACGAGCAGTACTTC | CASSQGVGSYEQYF | TRBJ2-7 | - | - | TRBV4-3
TGTGCCAGCAGCCTCAGACAGGGGGCAGGCTATGGCTACACCTTC | CASSLRQGAGYGYTF | TRBJ1-2 | - | TRBD1 | TRBV13
TGCGCCAGCAGTATCGGGGGGAACCAAGAGACCCAGTACTTC | CASSIGGNQETQYF | TRBJ2-5 | - | TRBD2 | TRBV5-1
TGTGCCAGCAGCCCAGGGGTTCGGCAGGCCCAAGAAGCTTTCTTT | CASSPGVRQAQEAFF | TRBJ1-1 | - | - | TRBV11-2
TGTGCCACCAGTGATGGCGGGCTGGCTTGGTATGAGCAGTTCTTC | CATSDGGLAWYEQFF | TRBJ2-1 | - | - | TRBV24-1
TGTGCCAGCAGTGTGGACACCGGAGGGAATCAGCCCCAGCATTTT | CASSVDTGGNQPQHF | TRBJ1-5 | once | - | TRBV6-1
TGTGCCAGCAGTTTATCCTCTCCCCGCTATAATTCACCCCTCCACTTT | CASSLSSPRYNSPLHF | TRBJ1-6 | - | - | TRBV27
TGTGGGGCCCGCTCTAACTATGGCTACACCTTC | CGARSNYGYTF | TRBJ1-2 | - | - | TRBV28
TGTGCCAGCAGTTTCGCCGGGACAGGGGCCCCAGACCGAGGGGAAAAACTGTTTTTT | CASSFAGTGAPDRGEKLFF | TRBJ1-4 | - | TRBD1 | TRBV27
TGTGCCAGCAGCTCCGGGGAGGGCGATGAGCAGTTCTTC | CASSSGEGDEQFF | TRBJ2-1 | - | TRBD2 | TRBV11-3
TGCGCCAGCAGCAACCAGGGGGCCAAAAACATTCAGTACTTC | CASSNQGAKNIQYF | TRBJ2-4 | - | - | TRBV5-1
TGCGCCAGCAGCCAAGATAGGGCGGGAGGGCACCAAGAGACCCAGTACTTC | CASSQDRAGGHQETQYF | TRBJ2-5 | - | TRBD2 | TRBV4-3
TGTGCCAGCAGTGTAGGGGGCTCTGGAAACACCATATATTTT | CASSVGGSGNTIYF | TRBJ1-3 | - | - | TRBV28
TGTGCCAGCAGTTTGGGCAGCGGAAAGCTGGGGCCCCAGCATTTT | CASSLGSGKLGPQHF | TRBJ1-5 | few | - | TRBV28
TGTGCCAGCAGGCACGACAGGGGCCGGGGTAGGGCTGAAGCTTTCTTT | CASRHDRGRGRAEAFF | TRBJ1-1 | - | TRBD1 | TRBV7-2